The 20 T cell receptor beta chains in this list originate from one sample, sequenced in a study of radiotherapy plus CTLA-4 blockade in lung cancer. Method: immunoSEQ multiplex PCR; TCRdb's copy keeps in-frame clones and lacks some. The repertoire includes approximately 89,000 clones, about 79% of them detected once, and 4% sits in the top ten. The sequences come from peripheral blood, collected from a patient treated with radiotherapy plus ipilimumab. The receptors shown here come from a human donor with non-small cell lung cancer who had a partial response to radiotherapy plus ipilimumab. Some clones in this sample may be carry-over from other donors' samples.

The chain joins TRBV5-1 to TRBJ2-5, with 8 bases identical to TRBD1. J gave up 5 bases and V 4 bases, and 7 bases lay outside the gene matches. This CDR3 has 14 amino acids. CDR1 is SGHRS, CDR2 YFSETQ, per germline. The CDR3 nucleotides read TGCGCCAGCAGCATAGGACAGGGTGAGGAGACCCAGTACTTC. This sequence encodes CASSIGQGEETQYF.

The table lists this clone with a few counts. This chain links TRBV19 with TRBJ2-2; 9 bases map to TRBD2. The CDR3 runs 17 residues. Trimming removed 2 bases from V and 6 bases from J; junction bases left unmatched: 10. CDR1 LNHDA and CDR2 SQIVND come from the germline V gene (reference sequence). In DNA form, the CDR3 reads TGTGCCAGTAGTATATCTCGCGGGAGGGGAACGTCCGGGGAGCTGTTTTTT. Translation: CASSISRGRGTSGELFF.

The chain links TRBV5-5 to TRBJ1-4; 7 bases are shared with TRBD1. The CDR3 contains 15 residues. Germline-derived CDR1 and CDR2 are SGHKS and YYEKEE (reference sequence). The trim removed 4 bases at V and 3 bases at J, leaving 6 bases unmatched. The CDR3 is CASSPGTVPNEKLFF. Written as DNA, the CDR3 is TGTGCCAGCAGCCCAGGGACAGTACCTAATGAAAAACTGTTTTTT.

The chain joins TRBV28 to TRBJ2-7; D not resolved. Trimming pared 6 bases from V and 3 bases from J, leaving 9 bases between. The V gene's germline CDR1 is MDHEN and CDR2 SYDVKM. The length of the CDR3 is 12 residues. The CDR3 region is CASSSPLYEQYF. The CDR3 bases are TGTGCCAGCAGCTCCCCCCTCTACGAGCAGTACTTC.

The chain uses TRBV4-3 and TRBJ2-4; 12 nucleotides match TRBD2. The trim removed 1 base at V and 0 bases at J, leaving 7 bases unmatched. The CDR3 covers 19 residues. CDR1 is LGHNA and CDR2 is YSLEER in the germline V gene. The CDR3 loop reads CASSQAWTSGILAKNIQYF. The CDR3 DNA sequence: TGCGCCAGCAGCCAAGCCTGGACTAGCGGGATACTAGCCAAAAACATTCAGTACTTC.

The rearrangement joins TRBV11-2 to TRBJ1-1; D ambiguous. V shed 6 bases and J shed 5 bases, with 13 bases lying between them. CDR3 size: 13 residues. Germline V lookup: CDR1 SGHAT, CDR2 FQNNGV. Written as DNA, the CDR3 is TGTGCCAGCAGTGGTCGGGGTCGGACTGAAGCTTTCTTT. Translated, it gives CASSGRGRTEAFF.

The CDR3 loop is CASSLGQGATNEKLFF. In DNA form, the CDR3 reads TGTGCCAGCAGCTTGGGACAGGGAGCAACTAATGAAAAACTGTTTTTT. This chain links TRBV11-2 with TRBJ1-4; TRBD1 matches 9 bases. The CDR3 totals 16 residues. After removal of 3 bases from V and 0 bases from J, the junction contained 2 bases not matched to a gene. Germline CDR1 and CDR2: SGHAT and FQNNGV.

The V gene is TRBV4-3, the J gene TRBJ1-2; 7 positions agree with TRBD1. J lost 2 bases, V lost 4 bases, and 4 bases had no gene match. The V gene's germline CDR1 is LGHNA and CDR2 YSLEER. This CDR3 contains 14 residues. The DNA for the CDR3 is TGCGCCAGCAGCCTAGGACAGGCCAACTATGGCTACACCTTC. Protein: CASSLGQANYGYTF.

As DNA, the CDR3 is TGCGCCAGCAGCATAGGGACAGGGATCTACGAGCAGTACTTC. Translating it yields CASSIGTGIYEQYF. The chain recombines TRBV5-1 with TRBJ2-7; 9 nucleotides match TRBD1. Trimming removed 4 bases from V and 3 bases from J; junction bases left unmatched: 5. The germline V gene has CDR1 SGHRS and CDR2 YFSETQ. The CDR3 sequence is 14 residues long.

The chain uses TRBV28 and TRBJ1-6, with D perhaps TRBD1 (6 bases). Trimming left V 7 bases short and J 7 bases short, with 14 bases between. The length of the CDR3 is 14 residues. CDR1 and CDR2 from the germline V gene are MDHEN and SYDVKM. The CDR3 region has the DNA TGTGCCAGCATTTCACCAGGGGCGAATTCACCCCTCCACTTT. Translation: CASISPGANSPLHF.

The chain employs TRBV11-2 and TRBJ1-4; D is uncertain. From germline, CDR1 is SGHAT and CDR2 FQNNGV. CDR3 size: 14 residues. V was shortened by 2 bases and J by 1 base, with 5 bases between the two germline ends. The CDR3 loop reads CASSLRGTNEKLFF. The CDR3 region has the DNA TGTGCCAGCAGCTTACGGGGAACTAATGAAAAACTGTTTTTT.

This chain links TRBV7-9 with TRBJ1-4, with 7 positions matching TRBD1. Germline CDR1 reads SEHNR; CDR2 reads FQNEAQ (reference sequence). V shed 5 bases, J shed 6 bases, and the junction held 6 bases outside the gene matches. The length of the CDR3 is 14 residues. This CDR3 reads CASSLKTGDEKLFF. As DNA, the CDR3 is TGTGCCAGCAGCCTAAAAACAGGGGATGAAAAACTGTTTTTT.

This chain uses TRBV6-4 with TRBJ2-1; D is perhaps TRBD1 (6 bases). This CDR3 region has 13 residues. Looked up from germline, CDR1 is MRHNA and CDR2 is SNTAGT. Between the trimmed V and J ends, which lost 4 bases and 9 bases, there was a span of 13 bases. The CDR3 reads CASSGQASGEQFF. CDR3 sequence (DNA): TGTGCCAGCAGTGGACAGGCTTCAGGTGAGCAGTTCTTC.

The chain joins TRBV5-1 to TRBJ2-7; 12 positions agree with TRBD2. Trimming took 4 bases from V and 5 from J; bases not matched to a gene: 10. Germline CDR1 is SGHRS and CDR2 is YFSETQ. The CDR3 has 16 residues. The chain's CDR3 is CASSARLAGAFDEQYF. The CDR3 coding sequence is TGCGCCAGCAGCGCCCGACTAGCGGGAGCTTTTGACGAGCAGTACTTC.

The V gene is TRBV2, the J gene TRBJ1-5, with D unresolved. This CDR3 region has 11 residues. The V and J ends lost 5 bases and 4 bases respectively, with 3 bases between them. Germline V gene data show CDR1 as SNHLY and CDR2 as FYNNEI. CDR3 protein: CASSINQPQHF. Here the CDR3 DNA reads TGTGCCAGCAGTATAAATCAGCCCCAGCATTTT.

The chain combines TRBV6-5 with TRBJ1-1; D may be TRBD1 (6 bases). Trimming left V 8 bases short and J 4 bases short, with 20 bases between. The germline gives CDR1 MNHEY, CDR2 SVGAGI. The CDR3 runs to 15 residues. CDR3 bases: TGTGCCAGCGCCCTCGGGGCAGGGGACGGCACTGAAGCTTTCTTT. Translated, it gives CASALGAGDGTEAFF.

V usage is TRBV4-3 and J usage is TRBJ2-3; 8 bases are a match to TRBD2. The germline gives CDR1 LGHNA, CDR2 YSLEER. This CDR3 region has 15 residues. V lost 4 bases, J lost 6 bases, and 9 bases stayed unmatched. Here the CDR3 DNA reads TGCGCCAGCAGCCCGTCGCTAGCGGGCGGGGATACGCAGTATTTT. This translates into CASSPSLAGGDTQYF.

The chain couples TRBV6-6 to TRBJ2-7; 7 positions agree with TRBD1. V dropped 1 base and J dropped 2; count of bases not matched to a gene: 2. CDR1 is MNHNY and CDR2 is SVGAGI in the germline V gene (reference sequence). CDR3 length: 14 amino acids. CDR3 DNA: TGTGCCAGCAGTTACTATGGACAGGCCTACGAGCAGTACTTC. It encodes CASSYYGQAYEQYF.

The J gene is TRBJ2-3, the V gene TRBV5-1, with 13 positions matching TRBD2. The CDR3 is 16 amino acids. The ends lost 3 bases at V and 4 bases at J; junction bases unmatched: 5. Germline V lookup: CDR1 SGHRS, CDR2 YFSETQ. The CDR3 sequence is CASSSRTSGSSDTQYF. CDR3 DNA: TGCGCCAGCAGCTCGCGGACTAGCGGGAGCTCAGATACGCAGTATTTT.

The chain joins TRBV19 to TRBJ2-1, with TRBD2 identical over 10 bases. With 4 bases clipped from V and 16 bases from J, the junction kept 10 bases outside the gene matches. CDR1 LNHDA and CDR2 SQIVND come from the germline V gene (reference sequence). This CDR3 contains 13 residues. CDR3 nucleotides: TGTGCCAGTAGTAACCTAGCGGGAGTTTGGTCTTTCTTC. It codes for CASSNLAGVWSFF.